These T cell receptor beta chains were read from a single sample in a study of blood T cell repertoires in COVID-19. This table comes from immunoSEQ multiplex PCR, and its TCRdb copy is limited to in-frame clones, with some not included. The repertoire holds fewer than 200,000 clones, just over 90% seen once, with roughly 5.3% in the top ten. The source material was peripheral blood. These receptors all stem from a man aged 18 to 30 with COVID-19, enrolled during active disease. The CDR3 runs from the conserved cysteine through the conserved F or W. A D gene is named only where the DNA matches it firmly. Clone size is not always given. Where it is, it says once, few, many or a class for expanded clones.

TGCGCCAGCAGCTTGGGGCTAGACCTATACGAGCAGTACTTC,CASSLGLDLYEQYF,TRBV5-1,TRBJ2-7,once,NA
TGTGCCAGTAGTATTTATCTATTGGACACTGAAGCTTTCTTT,CASSIYLLDTEAFF,TRBV19,TRBJ1-1,NA,NA
TGTGCGAGTCGGGATAACTACGAGCAGTACTTC,CASRDNYEQYF,TRBV6-6,TRBJ2-7,NA,NA
TGTGCCACCGGGGAGGACAGGGCGGGCGAGCAGTTCTTC,CATGEDRAGEQFF,TRBV15,TRBJ2-1,NA,TRBD1
TGTGCCAGCAGTAGACAGGGGACGAACACCGGGGAGCTGTTTTTT,CASSRQGTNTGELFF,TRBV6-4,TRBJ2-2,NA,TRBD1
TGTGCCAGCAGCCTACAGGGCTTCATAGGGGGAAACACCATATATTTT,CASSLQGFIGGNTIYF,TRBV28,TRBJ1-3,NA,NA
TGTGCCAGCAGTTTCTACTCGACCTACGAGCAGTACTTC,CASSFYSTYEQYF,TRBV12-3/TRBV12-4,TRBJ2-7,NA,NA
TGTGCCACCAGCCCCCGGGACTTCTTCAATGAGCAGTTCTTC,CATSPRDFFNEQFF,TRBV24-1,TRBJ2-1,NA,NA
TGTGCCAGCAGTTTAGATCGAACGCAGGGGGCGAGACAGCCCCAGCATTTT,CASSLDRTQGARQPQHF,TRBV28,TRBJ1-5,NA,TRBD1
TGTGCCAGCAGGTCTACAGGGATGAACACTGAAGCTTTCTTT,CASRSTGMNTEAFF,TRBV6-5,TRBJ1-1,NA,NA
TGTGCCAGCAGTTACTCGGGACAGGGGGGACAGCCCCAGCATTTT,CASSYSGQGGQPQHF,TRBV6-2/TRBV6-3,TRBJ1-5,NA,TRBD1
TGTGCCAGCAGACCACAGGGGCCGGGGACAACCTACGAGCAGTACTTC,CASRPQGPGTTYEQYF,TRBV28,TRBJ2-7,NA,TRBD1
TGTGCCAGCAGTGATATTCACCCCACTAGCGGGAACTACAATGAGCAGTTCTTC,CASSDIHPTSGNYNEQFF,TRBV28,TRBJ2-1,NA,TRBD2
TGCGCCAGCAGCCTTAGGACAGGGCGCGAGCAGTACTTC,CASSLRTGREQYF,TRBV5-1,TRBJ2-7,NA,TRBD1
TGCGCCAGCAGCCAAGATAAGAACACTGAAGCTTTCTTT,CASSQDKNTEAFF,TRBV4-1,TRBJ1-1,NA,NA
TGTGCCACCAGCAGGTACTCCTACGAGCAGTACTTC,CATSRYSYEQYF,TRBV6-5,TRBJ2-7,NA,NA
TGTGCCAGCAGCCAAGGAGGGGGTCTCTTTGGAAACACTGAAGCTTTCTTT,CASSQGGGLFGNTEAFF,TRBV4-2,TRBJ1-1,NA,NA
TGCAGCGTTGGTCAGGGGTACGGCACTGAAGCTTTCTTT,CSVGQGYGTEAFF,TRBV29-1,TRBJ1-1,NA,NA
TGTGCCAGCACCAGGGGCTCTAGCGGTACGAACGAGCAGTACTTC,CASTRGSSGTNEQYF,TRBV27,TRBJ2-7,NA,NA
TGTGCCAGCTCACCACCTGAGGGGGAGATTGAAAAACTGCTTTTT,CASSPPEGEIEKLLF,TRBV18,TRBJ1-4,NA,NA
TGTGCTAGTGGACGACAGGGCGGGGATGGCTACACCTTC,CASGRQGGDGYTF,TRBV12-5,TRBJ1-2,NA,TRBD1
TGTGCCAGCAGTTATGAGGGACAGGTACAAGAGACCCAGTACTTC,CASSYEGQVQETQYF,TRBV6-2/TRBV6-3,TRBJ2-5,NA,TRBD1
TGTGCCAGCAGTGACAGGGGCCATCAGCCCCAGCATTTT,CASSDRGHQPQHF,TRBV6-1,TRBJ1-5,few,NA
TGTGCCGTGGGGGGACTGACTTCAGTCTTC,CAVGGLTSVF,TRBV30,TRBJ2-1,NA,NA
TGTGCCAGCAGCCAAGATCTGACAGGGCCGGGTGAAAAACTGTTTTTT,CASSQDLTGPGEKLFF,TRBV4-2,TRBJ1-4,NA,TRBD1
TGTGCCAGTAATGCAACCGGGACAGTCTACAATGAGCAGTTCTTC,CASNATGTVYNEQFF,TRBV19,TRBJ2-1,NA,TRBD1
TGTGCCACCGAAGGGGCGGTCCAAGAGACCCAGTACTTC,CATEGAVQETQYF,TRBV28,TRBJ2-5,NA,NA
TGCGCCAGCAGCACTGACAGGGAATATTACAATGAGCAGTTCTTC,CASSTDREYYNEQFF,TRBV5-1,TRBJ2-1,NA,TRBD1
TGTGCCAGCAGTCGGGGGGACTACACAGATACGCAGTATTTT,CASSRGDYTDTQYF,TRBV7-2,TRBJ2-3,NA,TRBD2
TGTGCCAGCAGTTTAATGGGACTGCCGCACTACGAGCAGTACTTC,CASSLMGLPHYEQYF,TRBV27,TRBJ2-7,NA,NA
TGTGCCAGCAGCCCGGACAGGCGTGGAGTTGCTGGGGCCAACGTCCTGACTTTC,CASSPDRRGVAGANVLTF,TRBV14,TRBJ2-6,NA,TRBD1
TGTGCCAGCAGCGGTCACGGAGGGGTCTCCTACGAGCAGTACTTC,CASSGHGGVSYEQYF,TRBV21-1,TRBJ2-7,few,NA
TGTGCCAGCAGCCAGGGGGGCTACGAGCAGTACTTC,CASSQGGYEQYF,TRBV7-9,TRBJ2-7,NA,NA
TGTGCCAGTAGTATTTTTTCGGGAATTGGCTACACCTTC,CASSIFSGIGYTF,TRBV19,TRBJ1-2,NA,NA
TGTGCCAGTAGTATCCAACGGGATACCGAGCAGTTCTTC,CASSIQRDTEQFF,TRBV19,TRBJ2-1,NA,NA